This T cell receptor beta chain was identified in a study of blood T cell repertoires in COVID-19. CDR1 is MNHEY and CDR2 is SVGEGT in the germline V gene. Trimming cost V 6 bases and J 0 bases; bases outside gene matches: 4. The CDR3 sequence is 16 residues long. Libraries were prepared by immunoSEQ multiplex PCR; TCRdb keeps only in-frame clonotypes and omits some of them. The sample has more than 250,000 clones; approximately 89% are singletons. The chain links TRBV6-2 or TRBV6-3 to TRBJ2-1, with 11 positions matching TRBD2. This receptor was obtained from a woman younger than 45 with COVID-19, enrolled during active disease. What was sequenced was peripheral blood. CDR3 DNA sequence: TGTGCCAGCAGACCTAGCGGGGGGAGCTCCTACAATGAGCAGTTCTTC. This sequence encodes CASRPSGGSSYNEQFF.